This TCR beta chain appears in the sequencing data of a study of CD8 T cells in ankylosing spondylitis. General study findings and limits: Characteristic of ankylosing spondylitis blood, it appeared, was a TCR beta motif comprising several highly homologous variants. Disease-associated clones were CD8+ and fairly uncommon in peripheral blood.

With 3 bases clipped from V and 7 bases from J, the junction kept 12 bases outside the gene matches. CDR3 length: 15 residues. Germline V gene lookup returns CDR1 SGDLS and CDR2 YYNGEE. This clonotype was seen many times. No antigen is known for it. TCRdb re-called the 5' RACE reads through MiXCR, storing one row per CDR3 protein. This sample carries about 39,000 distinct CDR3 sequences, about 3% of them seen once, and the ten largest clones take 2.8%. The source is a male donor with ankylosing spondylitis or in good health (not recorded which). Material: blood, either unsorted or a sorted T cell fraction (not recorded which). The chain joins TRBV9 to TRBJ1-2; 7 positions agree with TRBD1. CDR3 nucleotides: TGTGCCAGCAGCGAGAGACAGGGTTCTGGCTCTGGCTACACCTTC. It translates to CASSERQGSGSGYTF. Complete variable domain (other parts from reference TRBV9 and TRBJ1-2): DSGVTQTPKHLITATGQRVTLRCSPRSGDLSVYWYQQSLDQGLQFLIQYYNGEERAKGNILERFSAQQFPDLHSELNLSSLELGDSALYFCASSERQGSGSGYTFGSGTRLTVV.